This T cell receptor beta chain was sequenced in a study of PD-L1 blockade in urothelial cancer (dated 2017 in TCRdb). For the study in its entirety: All patients started therapy around 2014 and received atezolizumab 1,200 mg intravenously every 3 weeks. Pretreatment tumor samples, along with matched peripheral blood serially collected before and after atezolizumab treatment, were subjected to TCR sequencing. Blood samples were analyzed at two time points: 3 weeks after treatment start (second dose) and 6 weeks after treatment start. In the same patients who had TCR sequencing, pretreatment tumors also underwent whole exome sequencing and RNA sequencing. The study was an exploratory multi-omic analysis of somatic, immune and clinical correlates of response to PD-L1 blockade with atezolizumab in urothelial cancer. Blood samples gave a median of about 150,000 T cells and roughly 83,000 unique TCRs, with a median clonality of roughly 0.08. Durable clinical benefit was defined as a progression-free survival longer than 6 months, and TCR features were additionally tested against progression-free survival and overall survival. An ECOG performance status of 0 or 1 was recorded for the patients, and 0 to 3 prior chemotherapy regimens had been received by the patients. Roughly nine patients achieved durable clinical benefit and some 21 did not. About 85% of the roughly 29 patients were males with bladder-origin urothelial cancer, and 18 of 29 reported a prior smoking history. Over 28 patients had pretreatment blood TCR-seq, some 25 had at least one posttreatment blood collection, and some 25 had tumor TCR-seq.

The study at large found these results: A pretreatment peripheral blood TCR clonality below the median was linked to improved progression-free and overall survival. Among patients with durable benefit, tumor-associated TCR clones showed greater expansion in peripheral blood 3 weeks after treatment started (n of about 20, p = 0.022). Because the sample size was small (n ≈ 30) and many exploratory analyses were performed, the results are intended to be hypothesis-generating.

To estimate absolute template abundance from read counts, synthetic TCR analog templates were spiked into each PCR. The immunoSEQ assay used bias-controlled V and J gene primers to amplify TCRbeta CDR3 regions from genomic DNA. Sequencing of rearranged TCRbeta segments was performed at approximately 20X coverage. Per the source publication's procedure: Sequencing errors were corrected by clustering and CDR3s were annotated against IMGT to assign V, D and J genes. Downstream analyses used only productive TCRbeta rearrangements, leaving out any out-of-frame or stop-codon sequences. Clonality was computed as one minus Shannon entropy normalized by the log of the number of unique productive sequences. Fisher's exact test with Benjamini-Hochberg correction, using a cutoff of adjusted p below 0.01, was how clones that differed between time points or between blood and tumor were identified. TCRdb obtained this table from immuneACCESS and retained in-frame rearrangements with V and J assigned. These tables miss some clones; where compared with another copy, unresolved V genes account for less than half of the shortfall, and the remainder is unexplained. V, J and clone size are those of that table, while D and trimming were read from the DNA. This sample comprises 75,000 to 100,000 clones, over 65% of them detected only once. Around 7.7% of the sample rests with the top ten.

As to this clone: Its recognized antigen is unknown. Base qualities are not provided; no much larger clone lies one nucleotide away.

This specimen's time point label, per the study, means: peripheral blood 6 weeks after treatment start. The cohort included about 30 patients with locally advanced or metastatic urothelial carcinoma who were treated at Memorial Sloan Kettering on a trial protocol. Peripheral blood mononuclear cells were collected pretreatment and during treatment, at between 1 and 8 total time points per patient. The Qiagen DNeasy Blood extraction kit was used to purify genomic DNA from total PBMCs and tumor samples. Collected pretreatment and during treatment, PBMCs were isolated and stored as previously described. The cysteine opens and the phenylalanine closes a CDR3 of 12 amino acids. CDR3 DNA only is kept here, 36 bases in frame from base 1. CDR1 and CDR2 (SGHTA, FQGNSA) derive from the germline V gene. V sheds 1 base and J sheds 8 bases, leaving 5 bases between their ends.

The sample was PBMCs, taken around atezolizumab (anti-PD-L1) treatment. This TCR derives from a man aged 65-85 years with urothelial cancer. The V and J segments used are TRBV7-2 and TRBJ1-4, with no confident D gene call. The CDR3 region: CASSLGGEKLFF. In nucleotides, the sequence is TGTGCCAGCAGCTTAGGAGGAGAAAAACTGTTTTTT.